This paragraph reports one TCR beta chain. Its antigen is undetermined. The sample comes from a study of PD-1 blockade in mismatch repair-deficient tumors. As for the study in general: Patients had 12 mismatch repair-deficient cancer types and were previously treated and progressing. Study-level results: Tumor-resident clones, often absent from pretreatment blood, expanded after pembrolizumab and then contracted.

From germline, CDR1 is MGHRA and CDR2 YSYEKL. The CDR3 spans 13 residues. The V gene lost 4 bases and the J gene lost 5 bases, with 11 bases spanning the gap. TCRdb keeps only in-frame clones here, not all; method: immunoSEQ multiplex PCR. The sample shows about 24,000 clones, approximately 83% of them seen only once. V is TRBV4-1 and J is TRBJ2-5, with D unresolved. The TCR sequence derives from an adult with mismatch repair-deficient cancer. The source was peripheral blood, collected 12 weeks after starting pembrolizumab. This CDR3 reads CASSPAVTETQYF. CDR3 nucleotide sequence: TGCGCCAGCAGCCCAGCAGTAACGGAGACCCAGTACTTC.